This is a list of T cell receptor beta chains from one sample in a study of blood T cell repertoires in COVID-19. Using immunoSEQ multiplex PCR, the repertoire was profiled, and TCRdb retains in-frame clones only, with some absent. The repertoire includes around 250,000 clones, 65% to 90% of them detected once, and approximately 9% sits in the top ten. The specimen was PBMCs or T cells enriched from blood (not recorded which). These TCRs come from a woman aged 45-65 years with acute COVID-19. Both conserved end residues are part of each CDR3. D genes are given only for firm matches. Expanded clones are given a class, and other clones once, few, many or no size at all.

abundance: NA; d_gene: TRBD1; v_gene: TRBV3-1/TRBV3-2; j_gene: TRBJ1-1; CDR3nt: TGTGCCAGCAGCCAAAAAAGACCGGGGACAGCCGGCGGGACTGAAGCTTTCTTT; CDR3aa: CASSQKRPGTAGGTEAFF
abundance: NA; d_gene: TRBD1; v_gene: TRBV5-5; j_gene: TRBJ1-1; CDR3nt: TGTGCCAGCAGCGGGGGACAGGTCCACACTGAAGCTTTCTTT; CDR3aa: CASSGGQVHTEAFF
abundance: NA; d_gene: TRBD1; v_gene: TRBV19; j_gene: TRBJ1-5; CDR3nt: TGTGCCACTGGACAGGGGAGGGTTGGCAATCAGCCCCAGCATTTT; CDR3aa: CATGQGRVGNQPQHF
abundance: once; d_gene: NA; v_gene: TRBV7-8; j_gene: TRBJ1-5; CDR3nt: TGTGCCAGCAGCTTAGTGCGGGGAGAGGGCCAGCCCCAGCATTTT; CDR3aa: CASSLVRGEGQPQHF
abundance: once; d_gene: NA; v_gene: TRBV3-1/TRBV3-2; j_gene: TRBJ1-2; CDR3nt: TGTGCCAGCAGCCAAGATGGGGCCAACTATGGCTACACCTTC; CDR3aa: CASSQDGANYGYTF
abundance: NA; d_gene: NA; v_gene: TRBV5-6; j_gene: TRBJ1-2; CDR3nt: TGTGCCAGCAGCTTGAGGATAGGGGTCTATGGCTACACCTTC; CDR3aa: CASSLRIGVYGYTF
abundance: NA; d_gene: NA; v_gene: TRBV5-8; j_gene: TRBJ1-2; CDR3nt: TGTGCCAGCAGTCTACGGGGGTTCGACTATGGCTACACCTTC; CDR3aa: CASSLRGFDYGYTF
abundance: NA; d_gene: NA; v_gene: TRBV2; j_gene: TRBJ1-2; CDR3nt: TGTGCCAGCAGGAACCCAGTCCTCTATGGCTACACCTTC; CDR3aa: CASRNPVLYGYTF
abundance: NA; d_gene: NA; v_gene: TRBV12-3/TRBV12-4; j_gene: TRBJ1-6; CDR3nt: TGTGCCAGCACCCAAACGGGTAATTCACCCCTCCACTTT; CDR3aa: CASTQTGNSPLHF
abundance: NA; d_gene: TRBD1; v_gene: TRBV6-1; j_gene: TRBJ1-2; CDR3nt: TGTGCCAGCAGTGAGACAGGGGGCGCGAGGGGCTACACCTTC; CDR3aa: CASSETGGARGYTF
abundance: NA; d_gene: TRBD1; v_gene: TRBV15; j_gene: TRBJ1-2; CDR3nt: TGTGCCACGGGCACAGGGGTTCATGGCTACACCTTC; CDR3aa: CATGTGVHGYTF
abundance: once; d_gene: TRBD1; v_gene: TRBV5-1; j_gene: TRBJ2-7; CDR3nt: TGCGCCAGCAGCTCCTCAGGGGGCTTAACCTACGAGCAGTACTTC; CDR3aa: CASSSSGGLTYEQYF
abundance: NA; d_gene: TRBD2; v_gene: TRBV27; j_gene: TRBJ2-1; CDR3nt: TGTGCCAGCAGTCACCCCGGACTAGCGGGGGGGCCAGATGAGCAGTTCTTC; CDR3aa: CASSHPGLAGGPDEQFF
abundance: NA; d_gene: TRBD1; v_gene: TRBV30; j_gene: TRBJ1-4; CDR3nt: TGTGCCTGGGGGACAGGAGGTAATGAAAAACTGTTTTTT; CDR3aa: CAWGTGGNEKLFF
abundance: NA; d_gene: NA; v_gene: TRBV4-3; j_gene: TRBJ1-5; CDR3nt: TGCGCCAGCAGCCAAGATAGTGGGCATCTTCGTCAGCCCCAGCATTTT; CDR3aa: CASSQDSGHLRQPQHF
abundance: NA; d_gene: NA; v_gene: TRBV6-5; j_gene: TRBJ2-1; CDR3nt: TGTGCCAGCAAGGGGGCCGCGGGGACTGAGCAGTTCTTC; CDR3aa: CASKGAAGTEQFF
abundance: NA; d_gene: NA; v_gene: TRBV6-5; j_gene: TRBJ1-1; CDR3nt: TGTGCCAGCAGTTACTCCGACAGGTTTCGCTCTGAAGCTTTCTTT; CDR3aa: CASSYSDRFRSEAFF
abundance: once; d_gene: TRBD1; v_gene: TRBV27; j_gene: TRBJ1-4; CDR3nt: TGTGCCAGCAGAAGACAGGGTGTAGGGGAAAAACTGTTTTTT; CDR3aa: CASRRQGVGEKLFF
abundance: NA; d_gene: TRBD1; v_gene: TRBV4-1; j_gene: TRBJ1-6; CDR3nt: TGCGCCAGCAGTGGGGACAGGGTAAATTCACCCCTCCACTTT; CDR3aa: CASSGDRVNSPLHF
abundance: once; d_gene: NA; v_gene: TRBV5-1; j_gene: TRBJ1-2; CDR3nt: TGCGCCAGCAGCCTGGGCGCAGGGTTTAACTATGGCTACACCTTC; CDR3aa: CASSLGAGFNYGYTF
abundance: NA; d_gene: TRBD1; v_gene: TRBV2; j_gene: TRBJ1-5; CDR3nt: TGTGCCAGCGGGACAGACCGGTGGGAGCCCCAGCATTTT; CDR3aa: CASGTDRWEPQHF
abundance: NA; d_gene: NA; v_gene: TRBV10-3; j_gene: TRBJ1-5; CDR3nt: TGTGCCATCAGTGAACTTTGGCAGGGGAAAGGTCAGCCCCAGCATTTT; CDR3aa: CAISELWQGKGQPQHF
abundance: NA; d_gene: NA; v_gene: TRBV7-6; j_gene: TRBJ1-2; CDR3nt: TGTGCCAGCAGCGCTCGGGACAACCCTAACTATGGCTACACCTTC; CDR3aa: CASSARDNPNYGYTF
abundance: NA; d_gene: TRBD1; v_gene: TRBV6-2/TRBV6-3; j_gene: TRBJ1-5; CDR3nt: TGTGCCAGCAGTTACTCGAGGGACAGGGGAGGTTGGAATCAGCCCCAGCATTTT; CDR3aa: CASSYSRDRGGWNQPQHF
abundance: NA; d_gene: TRBD2; v_gene: TRBV24-1; j_gene: TRBJ2-2; CDR3nt: TGTGCCACCAGTTCCGCGGGAGGGGGACAGACCATGACCGGGGAGCTGTTTTTT; CDR3aa: CATSSAGGGQTMTGELFF
abundance: NA; d_gene: TRBD1; v_gene: TRBV7-9; j_gene: TRBJ2-5; CDR3nt: TGTGCCAGCAGCGCCCCGGGACAGGGATTGAAAGGGACCCAGTACTTC; CDR3aa: CASSAPGQGLKGTQYF
abundance: NA; d_gene: NA; v_gene: TRBV12-3/TRBV12-4; j_gene: TRBJ2-3; CDR3nt: TGTGCCAGCAGTTTAGCGTCAAGGGGGTTGGAGTATTTT; CDR3aa: CASSLASRGLEYF
abundance: NA; d_gene: TRBD1; v_gene: TRBV7-2; j_gene: TRBJ1-1; CDR3nt: TGTGCCAGCAGCTTAGCGGCCGTCGTGTCAGGGGGCACCACCCCCACTGAAGCTTTCTTT; CDR3aa: CASSLAAVVSGGTTPTEAFF
abundance: NA; d_gene: TRBD1; v_gene: TRBV4-3; j_gene: TRBJ2-3; CDR3nt: TGCGCCAGCAGCCAGAAGACTAGGGGGACAGGGGGCAGACGGAGCACAGATACGCAGTATTTT; CDR3aa: CASSQKTRGTGGRRSTDTQYF
abundance: NA; d_gene: NA; v_gene: TRBV10-3; j_gene: TRBJ1-2; CDR3nt: TGTGCCATCAGTGAAACCAGGGGCCCCTATGGCTACACCTTC; CDR3aa: CAISETRGPYGYTF
abundance: NA; d_gene: TRBD1; v_gene: TRBV29-1; j_gene: TRBJ2-1; CDR3nt: TGCAGCGTTACGGGACAGATTTACAATGAGCAGTTCTTC; CDR3aa: CSVTGQIYNEQFF
abundance: NA; d_gene: TRBD2; v_gene: TRBV5-1; j_gene: TRBJ2-2; CDR3nt: TGCGCCAGCAGATCGGGACTAGCGGGGGCGCTGAACACCGGGGAGCTGTTTTTT; CDR3aa: CASRSGLAGALNTGELFF
abundance: NA; d_gene: NA; v_gene: TRBV7-9; j_gene: TRBJ1-4; CDR3nt: TGTGCCAGCAGCTTGGACAGTTCTAATGAAAAACTGTTTTTT; CDR3aa: CASSLDSSNEKLFF
abundance: once; d_gene: TRBD1; v_gene: TRBV9; j_gene: TRBJ1-1; CDR3nt: TGTGCCAGCAGCGCGACAACAGGGGGCTCTGAAGCTTTCTTT; CDR3aa: CASSATTGGSEAFF
abundance: NA; d_gene: NA; v_gene: TRBV6-5; j_gene: TRBJ1-1; CDR3nt: TGTGCCAGCAGGGACATGAACACTGAAGCTTTCTTT; CDR3aa: CASRDMNTEAFF